Below, 32 T cell receptor beta chains from the same sample are listed, as sequenced in a study of blood T cells in healthy people across ages. A second 7 to 11 cycle PCR used barcoded and J-beta primers. A single record per CDR3 protein comes from TCRdb applying MiXCR to the 5' RACE reads. Of about 830,000 distinct CDR3 sequences listed, under 80% were seen once; the top ten hold around a quarter. Specimen: blood. The receptor source for this set is a man under 40 in good health.

The V gene is TRBV20-1, the J gene TRBJ2-3; perhaps TRBD2 as D (6 bases). Between the trimmed V and J ends, which lost 6 bases and 6 bases, there was a span of 25 bases. The CDR3 is made up of 16 amino acids. Germline CDR1 reads DFQATT; CDR2 reads SNEGSKA (reference sequence). Written as DNA, the CDR3 is TGCAGTGCCTCTACCCTGGGCGGGGTCGTCGGTGATACGCAGTATTTT. This sequence encodes CSASTLGGVVGDTQYF.

The CDR3 loop reads CSVDVREKYGSGANVLTF. The CDR3 coding sequence is TGCAGCGTTGATGTCAGGGAAAAGTACGGCTCTGGGGCCAACGTCCTGACTTTC. This chain links TRBV29-1 with TRBJ2-6; maybe TRBD1 (5 bases). The CDR3 sequence is 18 residues long. Trimming removed 3 bases from V and 0 bases from J, with 18 bases in between. The germline V gene has CDR1 SQVTM and CDR2 ANQGSEA.

The genes are TRBV7-2 and TRBJ2-1, with D perhaps TRBD1 (5 bases). Trimming took off 5 bases at V and 2 bases at J, with 13 bases between the two ends. The CDR3 covers 15 residues. From germline, CDR1 is SGHTA and CDR2 FQGNSA. Written as DNA, the CDR3 is TGTGCCAGCAGCCCCAGCCCAGGGACCTACAATGAGCAGTTCTTC. This sequence encodes CASSPSPGTYNEQFF.

This clonotype has just a few counts. This chain joins TRBV20-1 and TRBJ2-2; 10 bases line up with TRBD1. The V segment lost 6 bases and the J segment 4 bases; nucleotides outside the gene matches: 5. CDR3 size: 14 residues. The V gene's germline CDR1 is DFQATT and CDR2 SNEGSKA (reference sequence). The CDR3, as DNA: TGCAGTGCCGGAGGACAGGGGGGCACCGGGGAGCTGTTTTTT. Translated: CSAGGQGGTGELFF.

This clonotype has just a few counts. The J gene is TRBJ2-1, the V gene TRBV28; the D gene is possibly TRBD1 (6 bases). The germline V and J ends were trimmed by 6 bases and 4 bases, with 16 bases remaining between them. This CDR3 spans 15 amino acids. Germline V gene lookup returns CDR1 MDHEN and CDR2 SYDVKM. The CDR3 nucleotides are TGTGCCAGCAGCCTGCCAGGGGCCTTTTACAATGAGCAGTTCTTC. This encodes CASSLPGAFYNEQFF. Full variable domain (missing parts from reference TRBV28 and TRBJ2-1): DVKVTQSSRYLVKRTGEKVFLECVQDMDHENMFWYRQDPGLGLRLIYFSYDVKMKEKGDIPEGYSVSREKKERFSLILESASTNQTSMYLCASSLPGAFYNEQFFGPGTRLTVL.

This clonotype was found a few times. The chain uses TRBV7-2 and TRBJ2-7, with a possible D match to TRBD2 (6 bases). V lost 1 base and J lost 2, with 9 bases in between. The CDR3 has 14 amino acids. The germline gives CDR1 SGHTA, CDR2 FQGNSA. The CDR3 loop reads CASSLGPSAYEQYF. CDR3 DNA: TGTGCCAGCAGCTTAGGGCCTAGCGCCTACGAGCAGTACTTC.

Many counts were recorded for this clonotype. V usage is TRBV3-1 and J usage is TRBJ1-6; 8 positions match TRBD1. Trimming cost V 1 base and J 9 bases; bases outside gene matches: 5. CDR1 and CDR2 from the germline V gene are LGHDT and YNNKEL (reference sequence). The CDR3 has 15 amino acids. The chain's CDR3 is CASSQGTGRSSPLHF. The CDR3 bases are TGTGCCAGCAGCCAAGGGACAGGGCGAAGTTCACCCCTCCACTTT.

This sequence joins TRBV20-1 and TRBJ2-7, with 13 bases lining up with TRBD2. The J call may not be correct, given that the DNA end is closer to TRBJ2-5. Per germline, CDR1 DFQATT and CDR2 SNEGSKA (reference sequence). The CDR3 covers 17 residues. The CDR3 region has the DNA TGCAGTGCTAGAAAAACTAGCGGGGGGGCTTTGGCGGAGACCCAGTACTTC. Protein product: CSARKTSGGALAETQYF.

The rearrangement uses TRBV29-1 and TRBJ1-1; D is possibly TRBD1 (5 bases). The CDR3 length is 14 residues. Trimming took 0 bases from V and 0 from J, leaving 8 bases between them. The germline V gene encodes CDR1 SQVTM and CDR2 ANQGSEA. The CDR3 sequence: CSVEEGPMNTEAFF. In DNA form, the CDR3 reads TGCAGCGTTGAAGAGGGACCCATGAACACTGAAGCTTTCTTT.

The rearrangement links TRBV6-4 to TRBJ2-2, with D possibly matching TRBD1 (5 bases). The V gene's germline CDR1 is MRHNA and CDR2 SNTAGT. The CDR3 runs to 14 residues. Deletions cut 2 bases from V and 4 bases from J, with 8 bases between. The CDR3 DNA is TGTGCCAGCAGTGACAAGGGGTCCACCGGGGAGCTGTTTTTT. As protein: CASSDKGSTGELFF.

The rearrangement uses TRBV6-1 and TRBJ2-3; TRBD2 matches 11 bases. The trim removed 5 bases at V and 4 bases at J, leaving 11 bases unmatched. This CDR3 spans 17 amino acids. The V gene's germline CDR1 is MNHNS and CDR2 SASEGT. CDR3 amino acids: CASSRGLAGGRADTQYF. DNA of the CDR3: TGTGCCAGCAGTCGCGGACTAGCGGGCGGGAGGGCAGATACGCAGTATTTT.

The chain uses TRBV20-1 and TRBJ1-5, with D perhaps TRBD1 (6 bases). Germline values: CDR1 DFQATT, CDR2 SNEGSKA (reference sequence). V gave up 6 bases and J gave up 6 bases, with 18 bases separating them. The length of the CDR3 is 14 residues. The CDR3 is CSALPGGGSQPQHF. The CDR3 nucleotides read TGCAGTGCCCTCCCGGGGGGCGGGAGTCAGCCCCAGCATTTT.

The V and J genes are TRBV27 and TRBJ2-1; D unresolved. The CDR3 contains 15 residues. Germline CDR1 reads MNHEY; CDR2 reads SMNVEV (reference sequence). Trimming left V 5 bases short and J 0 bases short, with 11 bases between. CDR3 in amino acids: CASSPDGSSYNEQFF. In DNA form, the CDR3 reads TGTGCCAGCAGTCCCGACGGGTCCTCCTACAATGAGCAGTTCTTC.

This rearrangement joins TRBV9 to TRBJ2-1; TRBD2 matches at 8 bases. The CDR3 is made up of 16 amino acids. Germline-derived CDR1 and CDR2 are SGDLS and YYNGEE. Germline trimming cut 0 bases from V and 8 bases from J; bases unmatched to any gene: 10. CDR3 amino acids: CASSVGLAGFRDEQFF. CDR3 bases: TGTGCCAGCAGCGTAGGTTTAGCGGGGTTTAGGGATGAGCAGTTCTTC.

The genes are TRBV18 and TRBJ1-2; the D is unclear. V lost 1 base, J lost 4 bases, and 16 bases lay in between. The germline V gene encodes CDR1 KGHSH and CDR2 LQKENI. The CDR3 totals 16 residues. The CDR3 is CASSPRNRGIGYGYTF. The CDR3 DNA sequence: TGTGCCAGCTCACCACGTAACAGAGGGATCGGCTATGGCTACACCTTC.

The gene calls are TRBV27 and TRBJ1-2; a possible D gene is TRBD1 (5 bases). Germline V CDR1 and CDR2: MNHEY, SMNVEV (reference sequence). The CDR3 covers 13 residues. Deletions cut 2 bases from V and 6 bases from J, with 10 bases between. The CDR3 nucleotides are TGTGCCAGCAGTTTAAGACAGTCCCATGGCTACACCTTC. It encodes CASSLRQSHGYTF.

This clonotype occurred a few times. The chain employs TRBV20-1 and TRBJ2-1; D possibly corresponds to TRBD2 (6 bases). Per the germline V gene, CDR1 is DFQATT and CDR2 is SNEGSKA (reference sequence). CDR3 length: 15 residues. Trimming shortened V by 6 bases and J by 0 bases, and 15 bases separated the two germline ends. Here the CDR3 DNA reads TGCAGTGCCCCCGGAGGGGCAAGCTCCTACAATGAGCAGTTCTTC. As protein: CSAPGGASSYNEQFF.

The gene calls are TRBV6-1 and TRBJ2-7; D ambiguous. The CDR3 sequence is 14 residues long. Deletions cut 0 bases from V and 3 bases from J, with 9 bases between. Germline CDR1 MNHNS, CDR2 SASEGT. CDR3: CASSEAHTYYEQYF. For the CDR3, the DNA is TGTGCCAGCAGTGAAGCTCACACTTACTACGAGCAGTACTTC.

The CDR3 nucleotides read TGTGCCAGCAGCGCCCAAGGACCACCTTTACTAAACTCTGGGGCCAACGTCCTGACTTTC. Translating it yields CASSAQGPPLLNSGANVLTF. The chain recombines TRBV9 with TRBJ2-6; D is unclear. CDR3 length: 20 residues. V shed 3 bases and J shed 0 bases, with 22 bases lying between them. CDR1 is SGDLS and CDR2 is YYNGEE in the germline V gene.

As for this clonotype: A single base separates this from a much larger clone, so it may be a read error. The J gene is TRBJ2-3, the V gene TRBV3-1; no firm D call. The CDR3 is 14 amino acids. V lost 0 bases and J lost 4, with 8 bases in between. Germline CDR1 is LGHDT and CDR2 is YNNKEL (reference sequence). The CDR3 region is CASSQDDFPDTQYF. As DNA, the CDR3 is TGTGCCAGCAGCCAAGATGACTTCCCAGATACGCAGTATTTT.

The V and J genes are TRBV28 and TRBJ2-7, with D unresolved. The length of the CDR3 is 14 residues. The V and J ends lost 2 bases and 2 bases respectively, with 10 bases between them. Germline V gives CDR1 MDHEN, CDR2 SYDVKM. The DNA for the CDR3 is TGTGCCAGCAGTTTAAGACCGCCGACCTACGAGCAGTACTTC. This translates into CASSLRPPTYEQYF.

V usage is TRBV7-2 and J usage is TRBJ1-1, with no clear D. V dropped 0 bases and J dropped 3 bases, with 8 bases sitting between them. Germline-derived CDR1 and CDR2 are SGHTA and FQGNSA. The CDR3 is made up of 14 amino acids. This CDR3 reads CASSLAGDHTEAFF. The CDR3, as DNA: TGTGCCAGCAGCTTAGCCGGGGATCACACTGAAGCTTTCTTT.

This clonotype was detected only a few times. The chain couples TRBV3-1 to TRBJ2-1, with a possible D match to TRBD1 (6 bases). CDR1 and CDR2 (germline): LGHDT, YNNKEL (reference sequence). This CDR3 region has 15 residues. With 4 bases removed from V and 8 bases from J, the gap between germline ends came to 18 bases. The CDR3 region has the DNA TGTGCCAGCAGCCTACAGGGTTCTACGGTTGATGAGCAGTTCTTC. It is translated as CASSLQGSTVDEQFF.

This chain connects TRBV12-3 or TRBV12-4 to TRBJ2-3, with D unresolved. CDR3 length equals 14 residues. V dropped 5 bases and J dropped 0 bases, with 9 bases sitting between them. The CDR3 DNA reads as TGTGCCAGCAGTCTGATGCAGAGCACAGATACGCAGTATTTT. The encoded protein is CASSLMQSTDTQYF.

The rearrangement links TRBV5-5 to TRBJ1-1; D gene ambiguous. Looked up from germline, CDR1 is SGHKS and CDR2 is YYEKEE (reference sequence). The CDR3 contains 14 residues. V lost 0 bases and J 4 bases, leaving 10 bases between the germline ends. The CDR3 loop reads CASSLDLGVTEAFF. The CDR3 bases are TGTGCCAGCAGCTTGGATCTGGGAGTCACTGAAGCTTTCTTT. The full variable domain, with the rest looked up from reference TRBV5-5 and TRBJ1-1, is DAGVTQSPTHLIKTRGQQVTLRCSPISGHKSVSWYQQVLGQGPQFIFQYYEKEERGRGNFPDRFSARQFPNYSSELNVNALLLGDSALYLCASSLDLGVTEAFFGQGTRLTVV.

This chain uses TRBV6-2 or TRBV6-3 with TRBJ2-7, with D unresolved. The CDR3 is 12 residues long. Trimming shortened V by 5 bases and J by 3 bases, and 8 bases separated the two germline ends. CDR1 and CDR2 (germline): MNHEY, SVGEGT. The CDR3, as DNA: TGTGCCAGCAGTCCCAAAAACTACGAGCAGTACTTC. Protein sequence: CASSPKNYEQYF.

V gene TRBV7-2 combines with J gene TRBJ2-1; 8 bases fit TRBD2. The germline gives CDR1 SGHTA, CDR2 FQGNSA. The trim removed 1 base at V and 8 bases at J, leaving 7 bases unmatched. This CDR3 region has 15 residues. For the CDR3, the DNA is TGTGCCAGCAGCTTAGGTGCGGGGGGCATGGATGAGCAGTTCTTC. Translating gives CASSLGAGGMDEQFF.

The chain joins TRBV9 to TRBJ2-7; D tentatively reads TRBD1 or TRBD2 (5 bases each). Looked up from germline, CDR1 is SGDLS and CDR2 is YYNGEE. This CDR3 has 15 amino acids. V lost 4 bases and J lost 1, with 15 bases in between. CDR3 bases: TGTGCCAGCAGCTCCGGGGCCGGTGTATCCTACGAGCAGTACTTC. Translation gives CASSSGAGVSYEQYF.

This clonotype was counted between two and nine times. The chain links TRBV28 to TRBJ2-1; 9 nucleotides line up with TRBD1. This CDR3 has 13 residues. Trimming cost V 4 bases and J 13 bases; bases outside gene matches: 8. Germline lookup yields CDR1 MDHEN and CDR2 SYDVKM. CDR3 bases: TGTGCCAGCAGTTCCCTGACAGGGGGTCGTCAGTTCTTC. This sequence encodes CASSSLTGGRQFF.

V is TRBV3-1 and J is TRBJ1-2; D may be TRBD1 (6 bases). Germline V lookup: CDR1 LGHDT, CDR2 YNNKEL (reference sequence). The CDR3 is made up of 14 amino acids. V was trimmed by 5 bases and J by 4 bases, leaving 14 bases between them. The CDR3 spells CASSNHRVPYGYTF. Here the CDR3 DNA reads TGTGCCAGCAGCAACCACAGGGTTCCCTATGGCTACACCTTC.

V gene TRBV6-2 or TRBV6-3 combines with J gene TRBJ2-1; D is ambiguous. The CDR3 covers 12 residues. Germline CDR1 reads MNHEY; CDR2 reads SVGEGT. The ends were cut back, 8 bases at V and 5 bases at J, with 10 bases in the middle. The CDR3 DNA is TGTGCCAGCTCCGGAAACCACAATGAGCAGTTCTTC. It yields the protein CASSGNHNEQFF.

This clonotype was seen once. The V gene is TRBV10-2, the J gene TRBJ2-6; D might be TRBD2 (5 bases). The V gene lost 7 bases and the J gene lost 1 base, with 11 bases spanning the gap. Per the germline V gene, CDR1 is WSHSY and CDR2 is SAAADI. This CDR3 contains 15 residues. CDR3 amino acids: CASNIRESGANVLTF. CDR3 in DNA: TGCGCCAGCAATATTAGGGAGTCTGGGGCCAACGTCCTGACTTTC.